This T cell receptor beta chain was identified in a study of shared clonotypes between healthy human individuals. CD45RO-negative, CCR7-selected cells formed the naive CD8 fraction, which excluded terminally differentiated effector memory CD45RA+ cells. Only in-frame clones appear in the TCRdb table, and some are missing; sequencing was by immunoSEQ multiplex PCR. This sample carries about 580,000 clones, 98% of them seen once, and the ten largest clones take 0.3%. Trimming stripped 5 bases from V and 1 base from J, with 12 bases between. Germline-derived CDR1 and CDR2 are MNHEY and SMNVEV (reference sequence). The CDR3 consists of 14 residues. Overall study findings and caveats: The naive CD4 repertoires of a few donors were compared, and around 4.7% of clonotypes were shared. The low donor count limited represented genetic and exposure-history diversity.

Note on this clone: The antigen is unknown.

J is TRBJ2-7 and V is TRBV27; no firm D call. Material: naive CD8+ T cells sorted from blood. The sequence was collected from a man aged 30 to 39 in good health. The CDR3 loop is CASSPLEVSYEQYF. CDR3 DNA: TGTGCCAGCAGTCCCCTCGAAGTGTCCTACGAGCAGTACTTC.